This T cell receptor (beta chain) comes out of a study of T cell repertoires in cytomegalovirus infection. Study at large: Public TCR beta signatures indicated both CMV infection and matching HLA type.

Of note for this clonotype: Its antigen is not known. This may be a read error, as it is one base from a much larger clone.

Study conclusions and caveats: Adding up the frequency of public TCR beta families identified people who carried CMV plus the relevant HLA. CMV-specific HLA-C-restricted TCR beta clonotypes dominated the ex vivo response.

TCRdb re-called the reads with MiXCR, one entry per CDR3 protein. The profile covers some 390,000 distinct CDR3 sequences, with about a sixth appearing a single time and under 9% taken by the ten largest. Material: PBMCs. This TCR was sampled from a human donor in good health (CMV status not recorded). Some clones in this sample may be carry-over from other donors' samples.

CDR3 DNA sequence: TGTGCCAGAAGCCGGACCAGGGGATCAGAGACCCAGTACTTC. Amino acid sequence: CARSRTRGSETQYF. V usage is TRBV7-2 and J usage is TRBJ2-5; maybe TRBD1 (6 bases). This CDR3 contains 14 residues. The V end was cut by 9 bases, the J end by 4 bases, with 18 bases between. Germline V CDR1 and CDR2: SGHTA, FQGNSA.